There are a few counts of the clone carrying this TCR beta chain. What it recognizes is unknown. Germline CDR1 is SEHNR and CDR2 is FQNEAQ (reference sequence). The ends lost 5 bases at V and 7 bases at J; junction bases unmatched: 15. This CDR3 is built from 18 residues. This record belongs to a study of beta chain features in type 1 diabetes. Study-level information: Across all samples, fewer than 140 million sorted cells were examined.

Overall study findings and caveats: Across all four CD4+ subsets, people with type 1 diabetes showed modestly shorter TCRB CDR3s.

The whole isolated RNA underwent reverse transcription, so sequencing captured expressed TCRB transcripts. Profiled with immunoSEQ multiplex PCR; TCRdb holds only in-frame clones, not every one. Here the sample spans about 650,000 clones, around 12% being singletons. The receptor was derived from a man aged 25 to 40 with type 1 diabetes. V usage is TRBV7-9 and J usage is TRBJ1-6; 9 bases match TRBD1. The sequenced material came from naive CD4+ T cells from blood. Here the CDR3 DNA reads TGTGCCAGCAGCACACCGCCCGGGACAGGGTCGGGGAATTCACCCCTCCACTTT. Protein: CASSTPPGTGSGNSPLHF. Drawing the rest from reference TRBV7-9 and TRBJ1-6, the complete variable domain is DTGVSQNPRHKITKRGQNVTFRCDPISEHNRLYWYRQTLGQGPEFLTYFQNEAQLEKSRLLSDRFSAERPKGSFSTLEIQRTEQGDSAMYLCASSTPPGTGSGNSPLHFGNGTRLTVT.